A selection of T cell receptor beta chains follows, all from one sample in a study of blood T cell repertoires in COVID-19. The repertoire was sequenced with immunoSEQ multiplex PCR; TCRdb's copy has only in-frame clones and lacks some. The data contain fewer than 200,000 clones, more than 85% of them singletons. Sequenced: peripheral blood. The receptors derive from a woman older than 75 with COVID-19, enrolled during active disease. CDR3s include the opening cysteine and the closing phenylalanine or tryptophan. A D gene is named only where the DNA matches it firmly. Clone size appears in some rows only: once, few, many, or a class for an expanded clone.

V gene: TRBV3-1/TRBV3-2
D gene: TRBD2
J gene: TRBJ2-2
clone size: .
CDR3 DNA: TGTGCCAGCAGCCTCTTTGGCGGGAGTACCACCGGGGAGCTGTTTTTT
CDR3 protein: CASSLFGGSTTGELFF

V gene: TRBV3-1/TRBV3-2
D gene: TRBD2
J gene: TRBJ2-7
clone size: .
CDR3 DNA: TGTGCCAGCAGCGTTGCCCCCGGGACTAGCGAGAACTACGAGCAGTACTTC
CDR3 protein: CASSVAPGTSENYEQYF

V gene: TRBV19
D gene: TRBD1
J gene: TRBJ2-2
clone size: once
CDR3 DNA: TGTGCCAGTAGTATAATGGGGCAGGGGGTTGGCACCGGGGAGCTGTTTTTT
CDR3 protein: CASSIMGQGVGTGELFF

V gene: TRBV7-3
D gene: .
J gene: TRBJ1-4
clone size: .
CDR3 DNA: TGTGCCAGCAGCTTAACGGGGGCCGGCAATGAAAAACTGTTTTTT
CDR3 protein: CASSLTGAGNEKLFF

V gene: TRBV4-2
D gene: TRBD1
J gene: TRBJ2-2
clone size: .
CDR3 DNA: TGTGCCAGCAGCCAAGATTTGGGACAGGGAGGCACCGGGGAGCTGTTTTTT
CDR3 protein: CASSQDLGQGGTGELFF

V gene: TRBV5-1
D gene: .
J gene: TRBJ1-6
clone size: .
CDR3 DNA: TGCGCCAGCAGCTTGGCGGTTCTTGATTCACCCCTCCACTTT
CDR3 protein: CASSLAVLDSPLHF

V gene: TRBV6-1
D gene: .
J gene: TRBJ1-6
clone size: .
CDR3 DNA: TGTGCCAGCAGTGATGGGACACCAAGAGGCGGTTCACCCCTCCACTTT
CDR3 protein: CASSDGTPRGGSPLHF

V gene: TRBV6-5
D gene: TRBD1
J gene: TRBJ1-2
clone size: .
CDR3 DNA: TGTGCCAGCAGTCCAACAGGGGGCAATGGCTACACCTTC
CDR3 protein: CASSPTGGNGYTF

V gene: TRBV12-3/TRBV12-4
D gene: .
J gene: TRBJ1-3
clone size: few
CDR3 DNA: TGTGCCAGCAGTCTTCCCCCTGGAAACACCATATATTTT
CDR3 protein: CASSLPPGNTIYF

V gene: TRBV3-1/TRBV3-2
D gene: .
J gene: TRBJ2-3
clone size: .
CDR3 DNA: TGTGCCAGCAGCCAACACGGACAGACAGATACGCAGTATTTT
CDR3 protein: CASSQHGQTDTQYF

V gene: TRBV24-1
D gene: .
J gene: TRBJ2-3
clone size: .
CDR3 DNA: TGTGCCACCAGTGGGGTGGGGGCCTTGGGAGATACGCAGTATTTT
CDR3 protein: CATSGVGALGDTQYF

V gene: TRBV5-6
D gene: TRBD1
J gene: TRBJ1-4
clone size: .
CDR3 DNA: TGTGCCAGCAGCGGACAGGAGTTAAATGAAAAACTGTTTTTT
CDR3 protein: CASSGQELNEKLFF

V gene: TRBV12-3/TRBV12-4
D gene: .
J gene: TRBJ1-4
clone size: .
CDR3 DNA: TGTGCCAGCAGTCCGGGTGGGGAAAAACTGTTTTTT
CDR3 protein: CASSPGGEKLFF

V gene: TRBV28
D gene: .
J gene: TRBJ2-7
clone size: .
CDR3 DNA: TGTGCCAGCTTAGGACAGCATGGTGAGCAGTACTTC
CDR3 protein: CASLGQHGEQYF

V gene: TRBV14
D gene: TRBD1
J gene: TRBJ1-2
clone size: .
CDR3 DNA: TGTGCCAGCAGCCCCGGGACAGGGCCCCACTATGGCTACACCTTC
CDR3 protein: CASSPGTGPHYGYTF

V gene: TRBV27
D gene: TRBD1
J gene: TRBJ1-1
clone size: .
CDR3 DNA: TGTGCCAGCAGTTCCTCAACAGGGGCGAACACTGAAGCTTTCTTT
CDR3 protein: CASSSSTGANTEAFF

V gene: TRBV18
D gene: TRBD1
J gene: TRBJ2-5
clone size: .
CDR3 DNA: TGTGCCAGCTCACTACTAAGTGAAGGGGGCAAGACCCAGTACTTC
CDR3 protein: CASSLLSEGGKTQYF

V gene: TRBV11-3
D gene: .
J gene: TRBJ2-1
clone size: .
CDR3 DNA: TGTGCCAGCAGCTTAGGAGGGAGCTCCTACAATGAGCAGTTCTTC
CDR3 protein: CASSLGGSSYNEQFF

V gene: TRBV28
D gene: .
J gene: TRBJ2-3
clone size: .
CDR3 DNA: TGTGCCAGCAGTTTAGATTGGCGCGGAGGCACAGATACGCAGTATTTT
CDR3 protein: CASSLDWRGGTDTQYF

V gene: TRBV5-4
D gene: TRBD1
J gene: TRBJ1-1
clone size: .
CDR3 DNA: TGTGCCAGCAGCTTGAAGGAGACAGGGGACACTGAAGCTTTCTTT
CDR3 protein: CASSLKETGDTEAFF

V gene: TRBV3-1/TRBV3-2
D gene: .
J gene: TRBJ1-1
clone size: .
CDR3 DNA: TGTGCCAGCAGAAGTGGAGGGATGAACACTGAAGCTTTCTTT
CDR3 protein: CASRSGGMNTEAFF

V gene: TRBV20-1
D gene: .
J gene: TRBJ2-5
clone size: .
CDR3 DNA: TGCAGTGCTCTAGCAGTCGAGACCCAGTACTTC
CDR3 protein: CSALAVETQYF

V gene: TRBV19
D gene: .
J gene: TRBJ1-2
clone size: few
CDR3 DNA: TGTGCCAGTAGTTCCTCCGGGACACGCTATGGCTACACCTTC
CDR3 protein: CASSSSGTRYGYTF

V gene: TRBV6-5
D gene: TRBD1
J gene: TRBJ1-6
clone size: .
CDR3 DNA: TGTGCCAGCAGTTACTCCCTCGGGACAGGAAATTCACCCCTCCACTTT
CDR3 protein: CASSYSLGTGNSPLHF

V gene: TRBV6-6
D gene: .
J gene: TRBJ2-5
clone size: .
CDR3 DNA: TGTGCCAGCAGTTACGATAGCCTGGGGCGAGAGACCCAGTACTTC
CDR3 protein: CASSYDSLGRETQYF

V gene: TRBV4-3
D gene: .
J gene: TRBJ1-2
clone size: once
CDR3 DNA: TGCGCCAGCAGCCAAGGAATTAGAGAACCCTATGGCTACACCTTC
CDR3 protein: CASSQGIREPYGYTF

V gene: TRBV19
D gene: .
J gene: TRBJ1-4
clone size: once
CDR3 DNA: TGTGCCAGTGGCGGGCCTAATCGGGAAAAACTGTTTTTT
CDR3 protein: CASGGPNREKLFF

V gene: TRBV9
D gene: .
J gene: TRBJ2-1
clone size: .
CDR3 DNA: TGTGCCAGCAGCGTACGCGGGGATTTAGCCTACAATGAGCAGTTCTTC
CDR3 protein: CASSVRGDLAYNEQFF

V gene: TRBV19
D gene: .
J gene: TRBJ2-4
clone size: .
CDR3 DNA: TGTGCCAGTTCATCGGACATTCAGTACTTC
CDR3 protein: CASSSDIQYF

V gene: TRBV6-5
D gene: .
J gene: TRBJ2-5
clone size: .
CDR3 DNA: TGTGCCAGCAGCTTCGGGACTCAAGAGACCCAGTACTTC
CDR3 protein: CASSFGTQETQYF

V gene: TRBV19
D gene: .
J gene: TRBJ1-2
clone size: .
CDR3 DNA: TGTGCCAGTATGTCGGACAGAATCTATGGCTACACCTTC
CDR3 protein: CASMSDRIYGYTF

V gene: TRBV7-2
D gene: .
J gene: TRBJ2-3
clone size: .
CDR3 DNA: TGTGCCAGCAGCTTTAGGCTGGGTTGGGCCACAGATACGCAGTATTTT
CDR3 protein: CASSFRLGWATDTQYF

V gene: TRBV7-9
D gene: .
J gene: TRBJ2-1
clone size: .
CDR3 DNA: TGTGCCAGCAGCTTATCAGAGACTCACTCCAATGAGCAGTTCTTC
CDR3 protein: CASSLSETHSNEQFF

V gene: TRBV29-1
D gene: .
J gene: TRBJ1-2
clone size: .
CDR3 DNA: TGCAGCGTTGTAACAGGCCCTAACTATGGCTACACCTTC
CDR3 protein: CSVVTGPNYGYTF

V gene: TRBV7-9
D gene: .
J gene: TRBJ1-2
clone size: once
CDR3 DNA: TGTGCCAGCAGCTTCGCACAGGGACTATATGGCTACACCTTC
CDR3 protein: CASSFAQGLYGYTF

V gene: TRBV2
D gene: .
J gene: TRBJ1-2
clone size: .
CDR3 DNA: TGTGCCAGCAGTGATGTCCAGGGCCTCTTGTCTGGCTACACCTTC
CDR3 protein: CASSDVQGLLSGYTF

V gene: TRBV5-8
D gene: .
J gene: TRBJ2-7
clone size: .
CDR3 DNA: TGTGCAACGAGCGACAGGCCGGCCTACGAGCAGTACTTC
CDR3 protein: CATSDRPAYEQYF

V gene: TRBV19
D gene: .
J gene: TRBJ1-1
clone size: .
CDR3 DNA: TGTGCCAGTAGTATTCGGGGGTTGAACACTGAAGCTTTCTTT
CDR3 protein: CASSIRGLNTEAFF

V gene: TRBV7-8
D gene: TRBD2
J gene: TRBJ2-3
clone size: .
CDR3 DNA: TGTGCCAGCAGCCCCAGACTAGCGGGAAAAGATACGCAGTATTTT
CDR3 protein: CASSPRLAGKDTQYF

V gene: TRBV28
D gene: TRBD1
J gene: TRBJ2-7
clone size: .
CDR3 DNA: TGTGCCAGCAGTTTAATGGGACAGGGTCAGTTCGAGCAGTACTTC
CDR3 protein: CASSLMGQGQFEQYF

V gene: TRBV28
D gene: TRBD1
J gene: TRBJ1-2
clone size: .
CDR3 DNA: TGTGCCAGCAGTTTTGTAGGCCAGGGGGCCCGGTATGGCTACACCTTC
CDR3 protein: CASSFVGQGARYGYTF

V gene: TRBV7-3
D gene: .
J gene: TRBJ1-6
clone size: .
CDR3 DNA: TGTGCCAGCAGCCTTTCAGGATTACTGAATTCACCCCTCCACTTT
CDR3 protein: CASSLSGLLNSPLHF

V gene: TRBV3-1/TRBV3-2
D gene: TRBD1
J gene: TRBJ1-4
clone size: .
CDR3 DNA: TGTGCCAGCAGCCAATCCCGGACAGGGGAGGTAGAAGAAAAACTGTTTTTT
CDR3 protein: CASSQSRTGEVEEKLFF

V gene: TRBV7-3
D gene: .
J gene: TRBJ2-2
clone size: .
CDR3 DNA: TGTGCCAGCAGCTCTCCAGGAGGGACCGGGGAGCTGTTTTTT
CDR3 protein: CASSSPGGTGELFF

V gene: TRBV6-5
D gene: .
J gene: TRBJ1-1
clone size: .
CDR3 DNA: TGTGCCAGCAGTAATTCGGACAGCCCGGGCACTGAAGCTTTCTTT
CDR3 protein: CASSNSDSPGTEAFF

V gene: TRBV24-1
D gene: TRBD1
J gene: TRBJ1-5
clone size: .
CDR3 DNA: TGTGCCACCAGTGATTCCACAGGGGGCGCCGGTCAGCCCCAGCATTTT
CDR3 protein: CATSDSTGGAGQPQHF

V gene: TRBV21-1
D gene: .
J gene: TRBJ1-3
clone size: .
CDR3 DNA: TGTGCCAGCAGCAAAGTAAATAGGGGGCTCGGAAACACCATATATTTT
CDR3 protein: CASSKVNRGLGNTIYF

V gene: TRBV7-9
D gene: .
J gene: TRBJ2-3
clone size: few
CDR3 DNA: TGTGCCAGCAGCTTAGAACGGAGCACAGATACGCAGTATTTT
CDR3 protein: CASSLERSTDTQYF

V gene: TRBV28
D gene: .
J gene: TRBJ1-5
clone size: .
CDR3 DNA: TGTGCCAGCAGTTTTAGGGGTCAGCCCCAGCATTTT
CDR3 protein: CASSFRGQPQHF